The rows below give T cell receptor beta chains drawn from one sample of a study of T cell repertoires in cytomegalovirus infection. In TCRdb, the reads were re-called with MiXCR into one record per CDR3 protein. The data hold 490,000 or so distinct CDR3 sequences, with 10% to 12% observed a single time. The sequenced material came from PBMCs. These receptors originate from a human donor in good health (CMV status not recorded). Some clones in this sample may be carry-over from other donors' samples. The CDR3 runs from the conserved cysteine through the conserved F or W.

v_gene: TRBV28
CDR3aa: CASSPTADRSTGELFF

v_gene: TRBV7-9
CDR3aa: CASSLILGQGETLHF

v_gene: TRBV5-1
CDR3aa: CASSFAAGDQETQYF

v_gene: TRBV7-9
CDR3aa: CASSSPGLAGANEQYF

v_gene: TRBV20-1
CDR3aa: CSAVAGGLEQYF

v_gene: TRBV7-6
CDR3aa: CASSGRIGREAFF

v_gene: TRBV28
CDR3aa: CASSLPGLMNSEAFF

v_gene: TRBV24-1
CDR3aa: CATSEERGMQLDNEQFF

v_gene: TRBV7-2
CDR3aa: CASSLVARISYEQYF

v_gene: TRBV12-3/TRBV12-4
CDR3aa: CASSPANTIYF

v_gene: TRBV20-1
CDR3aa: CSASERQVFYGYTF

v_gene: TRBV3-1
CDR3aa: CASSQEGGHPREQYF

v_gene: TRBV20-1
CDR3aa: CSARDGRQSNYGYTF

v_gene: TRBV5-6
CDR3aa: CASSLQGSDTEAFF

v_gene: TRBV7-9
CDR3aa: CASSLASRGAYEQYF

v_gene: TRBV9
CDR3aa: CASGQNLNYGYTF

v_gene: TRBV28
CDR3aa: CASSWAGYNEQFF

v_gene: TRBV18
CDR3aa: CASSPPTRVNYGYTF

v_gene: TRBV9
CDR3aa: CASSPQLAGDEQYF

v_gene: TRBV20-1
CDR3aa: CSASGGETGELFF

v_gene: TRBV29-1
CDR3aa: CSVEGRVLEAFF

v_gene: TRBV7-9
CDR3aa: CASSGWGSDATNEKLFF

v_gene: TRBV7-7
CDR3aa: CASSLGDTSTYEQYF

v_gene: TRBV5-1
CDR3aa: CASSLMALKSTDTQYF

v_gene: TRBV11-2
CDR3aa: CASSLDPSGRVTQYF

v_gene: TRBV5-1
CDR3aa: CASSLAGTSGSVETQYF

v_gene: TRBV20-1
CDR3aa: CSARSGQGMGQETQYF